One sample yielded the 23 T cell receptor beta chains listed below, sequenced in a study of T and B cells in COVID-19 patients. TRB was amplified from around 250-500 ng of blood genomic DNA. BIOMED2 TRB-A/B primer pools were used in multiplex TRB PCR. Using its own MiXCR run on the multiplex PCR reads, TCRdb lists one record per CDR3 protein. The sample consists of about 22,000 distinct CDR3 sequences, under 30% of them appearing once. The sequencing sample was made of blood. All receptors come from a human donor who had recovered from COVID-19.

The rearrangement joins TRBV27 to TRBJ2-7; TRBD2 matches at 10 bases. There are 15 residues in the CDR3. Per germline, CDR1 MNHEY and CDR2 SMNVEV (reference sequence). V lost 3 bases, J lost 5 bases, and 7 bases stayed unmatched. The CDR3 coding sequence is TGTGCCAGCAGTTTGGGGCTAGCGGGAGTCGACGAGCAGTACTTC. This sequence encodes CASSLGLAGVDEQYF.

The chain recombines TRBV6-1 with TRBJ1-4; D unclear. The germline V gene encodes CDR1 MNHNS and CDR2 SASEGT. The CDR3 spans 13 residues. Trimming removed 0 bases from V and 8 bases from J, with 7 bases in between. CDR3 in amino acids: CASSEAYVEKLFF. Here the CDR3 DNA reads TGTGCCAGCAGTGAAGCCTATGTAGAAAAACTGTTTTTT.

By its share, this clonotype is medium-sized. As DNA, the CDR3 is TGTGCCAGTAGCGAGGACGCGGGCCACCAAGAGACCCAGTACTTC. Translated: CASSEDAGHQETQYF. J is TRBJ2-5 and V is TRBV19; the D gene is possibly TRBD2 (5 bases). The CDR3 spans 15 residues. Deletions cut 6 bases from V and 0 bases from J, with 14 bases between. The germline CDR1 and CDR2 sequences are LNHDA and SQIVND (reference sequence).

This clonotype came up a few times. The chain couples TRBV18 to TRBJ2-1, with D possibly matching TRBD1 (6 bases). V lost 2 bases and J lost 8, with 13 bases in between. This CDR3 comprises 14 residues. Per germline, CDR1 KGHSH and CDR2 LQKENI. CDR3 nucleotides: TGTGCCAGCTCACCAGGACAGAGTGTCTATGAGCAGTTCTTC. Translation gives CASSPGQSVYEQFF.

J is TRBJ1-4 and V is TRBV12-3 or TRBV12-4; a weak D match, TRBD1 (5 bases). The CDR3 is made up of 15 amino acids. V was trimmed by 6 bases and J by 0 bases, leaving 11 bases between them. The CDR3 bases are TGTGCCAGCAGCAAAACAGGTGCAACTAATGAAAAACTGTTTTTT. It is translated as CASSKTGATNEKLFF.

The chain combines TRBV6-5 with TRBJ2-7, with D perhaps given as TRBD1 or TRBD2 (5 bases each). Germline CDR1 MNHEY, CDR2 SVGAGI. V dropped 6 bases and J dropped 6 bases, with 21 bases sitting between them. The CDR3 contains 15 residues. CDR3 sequence (DNA): TGTGCCAGCAGCTTGGTTCGTGGGACCGGTTTCGAGCAGTACTTC. Protein: CASSLVRGTGFEQYF.

V gene TRBV18 combines with J gene TRBJ1-5; D not certain. V shed 5 bases and J shed 1 base, with 9 bases lying between them. Germline values: CDR1 KGHSH, CDR2 LQKENI. This CDR3 has 14 residues. The CDR3 sequence is CASSISESNQPQHF. Written as DNA, the CDR3 is TGTGCCAGCTCAATTTCAGAGAGCAATCAGCCCCAGCATTTT.

In DNA form, the CDR3 reads TGTGCCAGCAGCCTACTTGGAATCGGGGGGCTACTTGGTTCACCCCTCCACTTT. This codes for CASSLLGIGGLLGSPLHF. The chain carries TRBV5-6 and TRBJ1-6; tentative D call: TRBD1 (6 bases). Germline V gene data show CDR1 as SGHDT and CDR2 as YYEEEE. This CDR3 region has 18 residues. V lost 4 bases to trimming and J lost 9 bases, with 26 bases between them.

The rearrangement joins TRBV12-3 or TRBV12-4 to TRBJ1-3; D ambiguous. There are 13 residues in the CDR3. Trimming took 2 bases from V and 4 from J, leaving 6 bases between them. CDR3 in DNA: TGTGCCAGCAGTTTAACGGAGGGAAACACCATATATTTT. Translating it yields CASSLTEGNTIYF.

The rearrangement joins TRBV15 to TRBJ1-2, with a possible D match to TRBD1 (5 bases). Germline-derived CDR1 and CDR2 are LNHNV and YYDKDF (reference sequence). This CDR3 region has 15 residues. The germline V and J ends were trimmed by 5 bases and 2 bases, with 15 bases remaining between them. CDR3 nucleotides: TGTGCCACCAGCCTATTGAGGGGTCCCAACTATGGCTACACCTTC. Translating it yields CATSLLRGPNYGYTF.

V is TRBV5-1 and J is TRBJ2-7, with 9 bases matching TRBD2. V was pared by 4 bases and J by 4 bases, with 9 bases of the junction left unmatched. The CDR3 extends over 15 amino acids. Germline V lookup: CDR1 SGHRS, CDR2 YFSETQ. The DNA of the CDR3 is TGCGCCAGCAGCGGGACGCTAGCGGGAAGTTACGAGCAGTACTTC. It yields the protein CASSGTLAGSYEQYF.

For this clonotype: With a much larger clone just one base away, this may be a read error. The rearrangement links TRBV19 to TRBJ2-7; 7 nucleotides align to TRBD2. Germline V gives CDR1 LNHDA, CDR2 SQIVND (reference sequence). This CDR3 region has 15 residues. CDR3 sequence (DNA): TGTGTCAGTACCAACCGGGGGGACCAACCCTACGAGCAGTACTTC. It specifies CVSTNRGDQPYEQYF.

This clonotype was recorded a few times. The CDR3 sequence: CASSLPGRGEKLFF. The CDR3 bases are TGTGCCAGCAGTTTACCGGGCCGAGGGGAAAAACTGTTTTTT. The chain uses TRBV12-3 or TRBV12-4 and TRBJ1-4; unclear D gene. The length of the CDR3 is 14 residues. The V end lost 2 bases, the J end lost 8 bases, and 12 bases lay between the germline ends.

This clonotype is medium-sized. This chain connects TRBV29-1 to TRBJ2-5; D gene ambiguous. The germline V gene encodes CDR1 SQVTM and CDR2 ANQGSEA. With 3 bases removed from V and 3 bases from J, the gap between germline ends came to 17 bases. This CDR3 region has 15 residues. The CDR3 loop is CSVDGPRLPEETQYF. In DNA form, the CDR3 reads TGCAGCGTTGATGGGCCAAGACTTCCCGAAGAGACCCAGTACTTC.

The chain combines TRBV7-9 with TRBJ2-7; 8 positions agree with TRBD1. Germline CDR1 is SEHNR and CDR2 is FQNEAQ (reference sequence). J lost 5 bases, V lost 2 bases, and 11 bases had no gene match. The CDR3 has 16 amino acids. The CDR3 DNA reads as TGTGCCAGCAGCTTATTCACCGGGACAGGCAATAACGAGCAGTACTTC. Its protein product is CASSLFTGTGNNEQYF.

The sample holds many counts of this clonotype. The CDR3 is CASSRSSIQGVPYEQYF. The CDR3 coding sequence is TGTGCCAGCAGTCGATCATCGATACAGGGGGTCCCCTACGAGCAGTACTTC. This chain connects TRBV27 to TRBJ2-7; 8 bases line up with TRBD1. CDR1 and CDR2 (germline): MNHEY, SMNVEV (reference sequence). This CDR3 comprises 17 residues. V trimming: 5 bases; J trimming: 2 bases; junction bases outside the gene matches: 14.

CDR3 nucleotide sequence: TGTGCCAGCAGTTACAGGTCTGAAGCTTTCTTT. Amino acids: CASSYRSEAFF. The chain links TRBV6-5 to TRBJ1-1; D gene uncertain. Germline lookup yields CDR1 MNHEY and CDR2 SVGAGI. The CDR3 covers 11 residues. The germline V and J ends were trimmed by 2 bases and 6 bases, with 4 bases remaining between them.

This clonotype was seen more than once but under ten times. J is TRBJ1-6 and V is TRBV30; tentative D call: TRBD1 (5 bases). CDR1 and CDR2 (germline): GTSNPN, SVGIG (reference sequence). Trimming left V 0 bases short and J 9 bases short, with 18 bases between. The CDR3 has 16 residues. The DNA of the CDR3 is TGTGCCTGGAGTGTACAAGTCCAGGGTCATATTTCACCCCTCCACTTT. Translated: CAWSVQVQGHISPLHF.

The rearrangement links TRBV30 to TRBJ2-7; TRBD2 is a possible D gene (6 bases). Trimming cost V 3 bases and J 6 bases, with 9 bases left between them. Looked up from germline, CDR1 is GTSNPN and CDR2 is SVGIG (reference sequence). CDR3 length: 11 residues. The CDR3 DNA is TGTGCCTGGAGCCTCGGGGGCGAGCAGTACTTC. It translates to CAWSLGGEQYF. Combining the CDR3 with reference TRBV30 and TRBJ2-7 gives the whole variable domain SQTIHQWPATLVQPVGSPLSLECTVEGTSNPNLYWYRQAAGRGLQLLFYSVGIGQISSEVPQNLSASRPQDRQFILSSKKLLLSDSGFYLCAWSLGGEQYFGPGTRLTVT.

This clonotype was detected a few times. The chain carries TRBV18 and TRBJ2-5; 8 bases map to TRBD2. This CDR3 comprises 15 residues. Trimming cost V 5 bases and J 3 bases; bases outside gene matches: 8. Germline values: CDR1 KGHSH, CDR2 LQKENI. CDR3 nucleotide sequence: TGTGCCAGCTCATCAGCGGGAGCACCCGAAGAGACCCAGTACTTC. The encoded protein is CASSSAGAPEETQYF.

This chain links TRBV6-5 with TRBJ1-3; D ambiguous. Trimming pared 5 bases from V and 0 bases from J, leaving 17 bases between. Germline lookup yields CDR1 MNHEY and CDR2 SVGAGI. This CDR3 comprises 17 residues. The CDR3 coding sequence is TGTGCCAGCAGTCCCATGGGAGAGACCGACTCTGGAAACACCATATATTTT. Amino acid sequence: CASSPMGETDSGNTIYF.

The rearrangement joins TRBV6-2 or TRBV6-3 to TRBJ1-3; D ambiguous. V lost 4 bases and J lost 0, with 7 bases in between. This CDR3 is 14 amino acids long. Germline V CDR1 and CDR2: MNHEY, SVGEGT. The CDR3 nucleotides read TGTGCCAGCAGTTCAGTAAGCTCTGGAAACACCATATATTTT. This codes for CASSSVSSGNTIYF.

The chain employs TRBV18 and TRBJ2-7, with D perhaps matching TRBD1 (6 bases). V was shortened by 0 bases and J by 2 bases, with 11 bases between the two germline ends. The CDR3 runs 15 residues. CDR1 is KGHSH and CDR2 is LQKENI in the germline V gene. The CDR3 is CASSPPGAGAYEQYF. The DNA for the CDR3 is TGTGCCAGCTCACCACCGGGAGCAGGGGCCTACGAGCAGTACTTC.